These 20 T cell receptor beta chains share one sample of origin, sequenced in a study of shared clonotypes between healthy human individuals. Sequencing used immunoSEQ multiplex PCR; TCRdb keeps in-frame clones, though not all of them. Of about 980,000 clones detected, about 80% appear once; the ten largest clones hold over 1.3%. The sample was memory CD4+ T cells sorted from blood. Subset meaning: CD45RA-negative fraction. These receptors were taken from a man between 18 and 29 years old in good health.

The rearrangement uses TRBV19 and TRBJ2-7; 11 nucleotides match TRBD1. CDR1 is LNHDA and CDR2 is SQIVND in the germline V gene (reference sequence). Losses at the gene ends were 4 bases for V and 0 bases for J; bases not matched to a gene: 2. The CDR3 is 15 residues long. CDR3 in DNA: TGTGCCAGTAGTACCGGACAGGGGGCCTCCTACGAGCAGTACTTC. Its translation: CASSTGQGASYEQYF. The whole variable domain, filled in from reference TRBV19 and TRBJ2-7, reads DGGITQSPKYLFRKEGQNVTLSCEQNLNHDAMYWYRQDPGQGLRLIYYSQIVNDFQKGDIAEGYSVSREKKESFPLTVTSAQKNPTAFYLCASSTGQGASYEQYFGPGTRLTVT.

This clone has only a few counts. This chain joins TRBV6-6 and TRBJ1-5, with D perhaps TRBD1 (6 bases). CDR1 MNHNY and CDR2 SVGAGI come from the germline V gene (reference sequence). CDR3 length: 15 residues. V was shortened by 5 bases and J by 7 bases, with 18 bases between the two germline ends. CDR3 nucleotides: TGTGCCAGCAGTCCCGGCGATCAGGGGCGGCAGCCCCAGCATTTT. Amino acid sequence: CASSPGDQGRQPQHF.

The chain is built from TRBV7-2 and TRBJ1-3; D is perhaps TRBD1 (5 bases). Trimming cost V 5 bases and J 9 bases, with 17 bases left between them. This CDR3 contains 14 residues. Per the germline V gene, CDR1 is SGHTA and CDR2 is FQGNSA. This CDR3 reads CASSNQGPEGTIYF. CDR3 coding DNA: TGTGCCAGCAGCAATCAGGGCCCGGAGGGCACCATATATTTT.

The chain is built from TRBV2 and TRBJ2-2; tentative D call: TRBD1 (6 bases). This CDR3 has 13 residues. Trimming pared 5 bases from V and 8 bases from J, leaving 12 bases between. Germline V gives CDR1 SNHLY, CDR2 FYNNEI. The CDR3 DNA follows: TGTGCCAGCAGTCAGAGGACAGAAGGGGAGCTGTTTTTT. As protein: CASSQRTEGELFF.

This clone was observed a few times. The V gene is TRBV29-1, the J gene TRBJ2-5, with D perhaps matching TRBD1 (6 bases). TRBJ2-7 explains the end of the DNA better; the J call may be wrong. The germline CDR1 and CDR2 sequences are SQVTM and ANQGSEA. This CDR3 contains 15 residues. The CDR3 sequence is CSVAHRDGPSYEQYF. The CDR3, as DNA: TGCAGCGTCGCCCACAGGGACGGACCCTCCTACGAGCAGTACTTC.

The chain couples TRBV28 to TRBJ1-3; 9 nucleotides agree with TRBD1. Losses at the gene ends were 4 bases for V and 1 base for J; bases not matched to a gene: 8. The CDR3 runs to 17 residues. CDR1 is MDHEN and CDR2 is SYDVKM in the germline V gene. As DNA, the CDR3 is TGTGCCAGCAGTTCCGGACAGGGGACCGTATCTGGAAACACCATATATTTT. Its protein is CASSSGQGTVSGNTIYF.

This chain links TRBV30 with TRBJ2-3, with 9 bases that match TRBD2. Per the germline V gene, CDR1 is GTSNPN and CDR2 is SVGIG (reference sequence). The CDR3 length is 14 residues. Trimming took 0 bases from V and 11 from J; bases not matched to a gene: 9. The CDR3 DNA reads TGTGCCTGGAGTGTACGTGCGGGAGGGATCGGGCAGTATTTT. Translation: CAWSVRAGGIGQYF.

As regards this clone: A much bigger clone sits one base away, suggesting this may be a read error. The chain links TRBV2 to TRBJ1-1; D gene uncertain. Per germline, CDR1 SNHLY and CDR2 FYNNEI. With 4 bases removed from V and 1 base from J, the gap between germline ends came to 7 bases. CDR3 length: 13 residues. The CDR3 protein is CASSGQANTEAFF. The CDR3 nucleotides are TGTGCCAGCAGTGGGCAGGCGAACACTGAAGCTTTCTTT.

This clone was recorded a few times. This rearrangement joins TRBV11-1 to TRBJ2-2; the match to TRBD1 covers 11 bases. Germline V gene sequence: CDR1 SGHAT, CDR2 FQDESV (reference sequence). Unmatched junction bases numbered 5, after V lost 4 bases and J lost 7 bases. This CDR3 is built from 15 residues. The CDR3 DNA reads TGTGCCAGCAGCTCAGGGGACAGGGGGGACGGGGAGCTGTTTTTT. It specifies CASSSGDRGDGELFF.

The chain carries TRBV7-9 and TRBJ2-3; 11 bases agree with TRBD1. This CDR3 is built from 17 residues. Germline loops: CDR1 SEHNR, CDR2 FQNEAQ (reference sequence). V lost 5 bases and J lost 0; bases outside the gene matches: 7. CDR3 residues: CASSLGGTGGSTDTQYF. DNA of the CDR3: TGTGCCAGCAGCCTAGGCGGGACAGGGGGTAGCACAGATACGCAGTATTTT.

The table lists this clone with a few counts. The chain links TRBV7-9 to TRBJ1-5, with 9 bases lining up with TRBD1. The CDR3 sequence is 16 residues long. From germline, CDR1 is SEHNR and CDR2 FQNEAQ (reference sequence). Trimming at V came to 5 bases and at J to 1 base, leaving 6 bases not matched to a gene. The CDR3 sequence is CASSRDGQGSNQPQHF. The CDR3 DNA reads as TGTGCCAGCAGCCGAGACGGACAGGGGAGCAATCAGCCCCAGCATTTT.

The chain combines TRBV5-4 with TRBJ2-1; a weak D match, TRBD2 (6 bases). This CDR3 is built from 15 residues. V was cut by 2 bases and J by 0 bases, with 9 bases left in between. Germline V gene sequence: CDR1 SGHNT, CDR2 YYREEE (reference sequence). The CDR3 DNA reads TGTGCCAGCAGCTTTGAGGACTACTCCTACAATGAGCAGTTCTTC. This codes for CASSFEDYSYNEQFF. Using reference TRBV5-4 and TRBJ2-1 for the parts outside the CDR3, the full variable domain is ETGVTQSPTHLIKTRGQQVTLRCSSQSGHNTVSWYQQALGQGPQFIFQYYREEENGRGNFPPRFSGLQFPNYSSELNVNALELDDSALYLCASSFEDYSYNEQFFGPGTRLTVL.

The J gene is TRBJ2-7, the V gene TRBV28; 9 bases fit TRBD1. Losses at the gene ends were 7 bases for V and 1 base for J; bases not matched to a gene: 8. The CDR3 has 15 residues. Germline values: CDR1 MDHEN, CDR2 SYDVKM. The CDR3 region is CASIPAGTGSYEQYF. In DNA, the CDR3 is TGTGCCAGCATCCCTGCCGGGACAGGGTCCTACGAGCAGTACTTC.

The rearrangement uses TRBV28 and TRBJ2-7, with 8 nucleotides matching TRBD1. This CDR3 comprises 14 residues. Trimming cost V 2 bases and J 2 bases; bases outside gene matches: 2. CDR1 and CDR2 from the germline V gene are MDHEN and SYDVKM. The CDR3 DNA is TGTGCCAGCAGTTTAAAACAGGGGGCCTACGAGCAGTACTTC. Residues: CASSLKQGAYEQYF.

CDR3 nucleotides: TGTGCCAGCACCCCTCTCGCTAGCGGGGGATACAATGAGCAGTTCTTC. Amino acids: CASTPLASGGYNEQFF. The V gene is TRBV7-3, the J gene TRBJ2-1, with TRBD2 matching 10 bases. CDR3 length equals 16 residues. The germline V gene has CDR1 SGHTA and CDR2 FQGTGA. Unmatched junction bases numbered 10, after V lost 7 bases and J lost 4 bases.

The chain uses TRBV30 and TRBJ2-2, with 11 bases matching TRBD2. The CDR3 totals 15 residues. J was trimmed by 2 bases and V by 7 bases; bases with no gene match: 6. CDR1 is GTSNPN, CDR2 SVGIG, per germline (reference sequence). This CDR3 reads CALGSGGANTGELFF. The CDR3 coding sequence is TGTGCCTTGGGTAGCGGGGGGGCTAACACCGGGGAGCTGTTTTTT.

The V gene is TRBV6-5, the J gene TRBJ2-7; TRBD1 aligns across 11 bases. CDR3 length: 13 amino acids. Looked up from germline, CDR1 is MNHEY and CDR2 is SVGAGI. V was clipped by 6 bases and J by 6 bases; unmatched bases: 4. The CDR3 protein is CASRRGTGGEQYF. In DNA, the CDR3 is TGTGCCAGCAGACGCGGGACAGGGGGCGAGCAGTACTTC.

This sequence joins TRBV5-5 and TRBJ2-2; D call uncertain. With 2 bases removed from V and 5 bases from J, the gap between germline ends came to 7 bases. The CDR3 totals 13 residues. Per the germline V gene, CDR1 is SGHKS and CDR2 is YYEKEE (reference sequence). DNA of the CDR3: TGTGCCAGCAGCTTAGGGTTTACCGGGGAGCTGTTTTTT. Encoded protein: CASSLGFTGELFF.

This chain joins TRBV10-3 and TRBJ2-2; TRBD1 matches at 7 bases. Germline CDR1 ENHRY, CDR2 SYGVKD. Trimming took 7 bases from V and 4 from J; bases not matched to a gene: 3. CDR3 size: 13 residues. CDR3 loop: CAIKGGATGELFF. The CDR3 region has the DNA TGTGCCATCAAAGGGGGCGCCACCGGGGAGCTGTTTTTT.

The J gene is TRBJ2-5, the V gene TRBV29-1, with D perhaps TRBD1 (7 bases). There are 15 residues in the CDR3. The V and J ends lost 1 base and 4 bases respectively, with 16 bases between them. Per germline, CDR1 SQVTM and CDR2 ANQGSEA. The CDR3: CSVEGGQGGPETQYF. CDR3 coding DNA: TGCAGCGTTGAAGGGGGGCAGGGGGGTCCAGAGACCCAGTACTTC.